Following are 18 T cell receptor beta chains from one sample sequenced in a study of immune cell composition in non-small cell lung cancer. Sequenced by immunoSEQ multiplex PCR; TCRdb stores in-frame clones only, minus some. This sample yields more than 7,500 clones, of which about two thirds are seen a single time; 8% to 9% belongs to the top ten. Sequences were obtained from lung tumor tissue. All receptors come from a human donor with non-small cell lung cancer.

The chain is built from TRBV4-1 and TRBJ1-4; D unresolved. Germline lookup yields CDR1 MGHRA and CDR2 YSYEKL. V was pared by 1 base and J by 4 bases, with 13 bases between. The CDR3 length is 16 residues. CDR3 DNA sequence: TGCGCCAGCAGCCAAGCCTTCCCAGTGATTAATGAAAAACTGTTTTTT. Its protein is CASSQAFPVINEKLFF.

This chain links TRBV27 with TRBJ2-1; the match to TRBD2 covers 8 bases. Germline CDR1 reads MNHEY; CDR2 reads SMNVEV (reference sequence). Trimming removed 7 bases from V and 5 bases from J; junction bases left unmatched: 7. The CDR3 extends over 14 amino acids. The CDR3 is CASIRGGLDNEQFF. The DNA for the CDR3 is TGTGCCAGCATTCGCGGGGGGCTGGACAATGAGCAGTTCTTC.

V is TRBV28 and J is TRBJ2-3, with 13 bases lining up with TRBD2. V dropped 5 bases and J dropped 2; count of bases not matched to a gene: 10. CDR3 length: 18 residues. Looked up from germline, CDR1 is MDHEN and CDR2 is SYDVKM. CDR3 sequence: CASSPTIGLAGDTDTQYF. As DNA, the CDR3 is TGTGCCAGCAGTCCTACTATCGGACTAGCGGGGGACACAGATACGCAGTATTTT.

CDR3 sequence reads: CSAGNTEAFF. The CDR3 DNA sequence: TGCAGTGCAGGGAACACTGAAGCTTTCTTT. The chain joins TRBV20-1 to TRBJ1-1; no clear D gene. CDR1 is DFQATT, CDR2 SNEGSKA, per germline (reference sequence). V was clipped by 6 bases and J by 1 base, with 3 bases between them. The CDR3 spans 10 residues.

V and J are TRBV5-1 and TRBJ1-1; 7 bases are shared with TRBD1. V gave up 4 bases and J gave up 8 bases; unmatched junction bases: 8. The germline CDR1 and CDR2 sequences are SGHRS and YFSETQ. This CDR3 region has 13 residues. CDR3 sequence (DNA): TGCGCCAGCAGCATAGGGGGCGCCGGCGAAGCTTTCTTT. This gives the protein CASSIGGAGEAFF.

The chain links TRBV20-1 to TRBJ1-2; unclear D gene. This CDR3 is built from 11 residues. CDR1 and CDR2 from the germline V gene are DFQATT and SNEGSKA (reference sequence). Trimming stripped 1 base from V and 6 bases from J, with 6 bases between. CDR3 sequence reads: CSARVGNGYTF. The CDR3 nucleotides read TGCAGTGCTAGAGTGGGGAATGGCTACACCTTC.

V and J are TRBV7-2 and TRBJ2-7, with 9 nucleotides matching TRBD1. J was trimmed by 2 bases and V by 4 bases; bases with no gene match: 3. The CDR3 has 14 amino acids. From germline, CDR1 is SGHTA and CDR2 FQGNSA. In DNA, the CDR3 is TGTGCCAGCAGCTCGGACAGGGGCGCCTACGAGCAGTACTTC. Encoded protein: CASSSDRGAYEQYF.

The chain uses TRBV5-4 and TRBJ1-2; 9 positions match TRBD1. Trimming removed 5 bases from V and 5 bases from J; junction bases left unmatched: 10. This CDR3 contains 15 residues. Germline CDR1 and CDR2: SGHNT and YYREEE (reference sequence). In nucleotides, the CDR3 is TGTGCCAGCAGGGGGACAGGGAATGCCGAGTATGGCTACACCTTC. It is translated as CASRGTGNAEYGYTF.

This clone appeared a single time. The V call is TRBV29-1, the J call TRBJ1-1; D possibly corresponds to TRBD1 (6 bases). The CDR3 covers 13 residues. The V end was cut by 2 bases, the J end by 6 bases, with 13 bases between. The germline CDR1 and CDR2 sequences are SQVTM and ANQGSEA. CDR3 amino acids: CSVERGGGAEAFF. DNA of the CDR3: TGCAGCGTTGAACGCGGCGGGGGCGCTGAAGCTTTCTTT.

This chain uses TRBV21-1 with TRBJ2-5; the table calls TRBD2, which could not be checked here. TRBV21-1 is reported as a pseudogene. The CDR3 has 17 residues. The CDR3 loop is CASSKGVAGGPGETQYF. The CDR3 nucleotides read TGTGCCAGCAGCAAAGGGGTAGCGGGGGGGCCCGGGGAGACCCAGTACTTC.

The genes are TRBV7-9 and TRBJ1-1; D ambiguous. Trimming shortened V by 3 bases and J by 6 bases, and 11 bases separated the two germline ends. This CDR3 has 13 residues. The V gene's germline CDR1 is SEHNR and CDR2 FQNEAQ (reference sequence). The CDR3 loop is CASSLQSEPEAFF. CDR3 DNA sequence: TGTGCCAGCAGCTTGCAGTCCGAGCCTGAAGCTTTCTTT.

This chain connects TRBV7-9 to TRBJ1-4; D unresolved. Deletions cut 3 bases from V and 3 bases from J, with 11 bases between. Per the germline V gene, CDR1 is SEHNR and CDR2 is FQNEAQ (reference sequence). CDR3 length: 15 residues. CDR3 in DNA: TGTGCCAGCAGCTTTAGTGGATCGGCTAATGAAAAACTGTTTTTT. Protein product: CASSFSGSANEKLFF.

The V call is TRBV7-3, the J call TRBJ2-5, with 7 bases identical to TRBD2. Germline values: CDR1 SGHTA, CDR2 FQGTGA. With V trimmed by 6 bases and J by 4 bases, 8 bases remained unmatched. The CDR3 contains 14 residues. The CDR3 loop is CASSRTGGGETQYF. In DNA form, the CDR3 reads TGTGCCAGCAGTCGTACAGGCGGGGGAGAGACCCAGTACTTC.

CDR3 in DNA: TGTGCCAGCAGCGGGGACTTGACTGGCAGGGGATTATACAATGAGCAGTTCTTC. This encodes CASSGDLTGRGLYNEQFF. The chain is built from TRBV9 and TRBJ2-1; D is perhaps TRBD1 or TRBD2 (6 bases each). V dropped 3 bases and J dropped 4 bases, with 23 bases sitting between them. The germline V gene encodes CDR1 SGDLS and CDR2 YYNGEE. The CDR3 is made up of 18 amino acids.

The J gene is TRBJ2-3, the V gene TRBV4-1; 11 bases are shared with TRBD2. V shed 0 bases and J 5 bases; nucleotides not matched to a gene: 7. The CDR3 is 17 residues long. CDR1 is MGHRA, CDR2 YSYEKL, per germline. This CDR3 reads CASSQEVAGGRLDTQYF. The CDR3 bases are TGCGCCAGCAGCCAAGAGGTAGCGGGGGGGCGGTTAGATACGCAGTATTTT.

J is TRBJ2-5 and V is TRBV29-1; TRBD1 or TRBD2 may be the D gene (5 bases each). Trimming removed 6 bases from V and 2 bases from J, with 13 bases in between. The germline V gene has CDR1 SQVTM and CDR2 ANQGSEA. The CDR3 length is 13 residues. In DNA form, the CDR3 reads TGCAGCGTAACAACAGGCGGGCAAGAGACCCAGTACTTC. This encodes CSVTTGGQETQYF.

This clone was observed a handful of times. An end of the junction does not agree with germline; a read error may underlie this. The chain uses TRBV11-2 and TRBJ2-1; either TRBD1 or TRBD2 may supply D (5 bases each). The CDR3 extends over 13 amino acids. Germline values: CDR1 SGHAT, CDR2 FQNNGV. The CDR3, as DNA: TGTGCCACCAGCCGGGACCCAAACAATGAGCAGTTCTTC. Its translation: CATSRDPNNEQFF.

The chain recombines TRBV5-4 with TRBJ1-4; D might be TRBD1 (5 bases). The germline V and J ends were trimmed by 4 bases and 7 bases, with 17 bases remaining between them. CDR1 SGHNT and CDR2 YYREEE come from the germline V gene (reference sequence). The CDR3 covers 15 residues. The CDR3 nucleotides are TGTGCCAGCAGCCAAGGGGCCAGGGAGGGTGAAAAACTGTTTTTT. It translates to CASSQGAREGEKLFF.